This TCR beta chain was recovered during a study of T cells after yellow fever vaccination. Findings of the study overall: Clonotype sharing between CD4 and CD8 compartments was small. A secondary response was less intense yet reached its peak sooner, at day 5 versus 15.

It was through 5'RACE template switching that TCR cDNA was made, with a universal primer site and UMIs added. TCRdb ran MiXCR on the 5' RACE reads and lists one entry per CDR3 protein. The sample contains about 340,000 distinct CDR3 sequences, 8% to 10% of which appear only once. As concerns this clonotype: Its antigen is not known.

V lost 5 bases to trimming and J lost 2 bases; unmatched junction nucleotides: 5. Germline V gene sequence: CDR1 SGHTA, CDR2 FQGTGA. This CDR3 is 15 amino acids long. The rearrangement links TRBV7-3 to TRBJ2-3, with 9 bases lining up with TRBD2. This clonotype was obtained from a man between 18 and 35 years old who received the YFV17D yellow fever vaccine. This specimen consisted of PBMCs, obtained on the day of the first yellow fever vaccination. The CDR3 bases are TGTGCCAGCAGCCCTAGCGGGGTAAACACAGATACGCAGTATTTT. Its translation is CASSPSGVNTDTQYF.